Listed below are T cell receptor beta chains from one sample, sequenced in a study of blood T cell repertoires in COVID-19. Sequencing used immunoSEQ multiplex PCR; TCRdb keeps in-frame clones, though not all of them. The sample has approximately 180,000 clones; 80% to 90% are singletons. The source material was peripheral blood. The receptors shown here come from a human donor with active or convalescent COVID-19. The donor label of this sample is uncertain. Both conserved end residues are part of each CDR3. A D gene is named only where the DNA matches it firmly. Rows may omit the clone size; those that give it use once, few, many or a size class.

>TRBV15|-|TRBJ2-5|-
TGTGCCACCAGCAGAGGTTTTCTGGAGACCCAGTACTTC
CATSRGFLETQYF
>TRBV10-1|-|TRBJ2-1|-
TGCGCCAGCAGTGACCGCACTAGCCGGCAGTTCTTC
CASSDRTSRQFF
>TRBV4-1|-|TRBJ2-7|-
TGCGCCAGCAGCCTACGGACAGCAAACTACGAGCAGTACTTC
CASSLRTANYEQYF
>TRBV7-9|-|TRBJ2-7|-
TGTGCCAGCAGCTTTGGCGGTCGTTCCTACGAGCAGTACTTC
CASSFGGRSYEQYF
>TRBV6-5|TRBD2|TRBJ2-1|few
TGTGCCAGCAGTTACCAGCGGGGGGTCTACAATGAGCAGTTCTTC
CASSYQRGVYNEQFF
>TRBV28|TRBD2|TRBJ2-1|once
TGTGCCAGCAGAATCTCAGCGGGATTCAGGGATGAGCAGTTCTTC
CASRISAGFRDEQFF
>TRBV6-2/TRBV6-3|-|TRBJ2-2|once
TGTGCCAGCAGTTACCTCGGAGCCGGGGGCGGGGAGCTGTTTTTT
CASSYLGAGGGELFF
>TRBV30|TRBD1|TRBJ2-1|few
TGTGCCTGGACAGGGGGCTACAATGAGCAGTTCTTC
CAWTGGYNEQFF
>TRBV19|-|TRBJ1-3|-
TGTGCCAGTAGTATAGAGAGCTCTGGAAACACCATATATTTT
CASSIESSGNTIYF
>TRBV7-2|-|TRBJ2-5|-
TGTGCCAGCAGCTTAGGCGGGTACCAAGAGACCCAGTACTTC
CASSLGGYQETQYF
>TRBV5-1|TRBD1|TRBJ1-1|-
TGCGCCAGCAGCTTGGACAGGGGGAACACTGAAGCTTTCTTT
CASSLDRGNTEAFF
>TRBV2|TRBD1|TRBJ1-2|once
TGTGCCGACTCAGGGGGGACCTATGGCTACACCTTC
CADSGGTYGYTF
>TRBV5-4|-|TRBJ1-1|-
TGTGCCAGCAGCCGAACAGGGAACACTGAAGCTTTCTTT
CASSRTGNTEAFF
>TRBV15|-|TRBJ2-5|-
TGTGCCACCAGCAGAGGTGGGGCTGGGTCGGAGACCCAGTACTTC
CATSRGGAGSETQYF
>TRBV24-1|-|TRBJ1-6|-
TGTGCCACCAGCGAGGGGGTGAGCTCCTATAATTCACCCCTCCACTTT
CATSEGVSSYNSPLHF
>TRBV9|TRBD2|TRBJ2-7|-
TGTGCCAGCAGCGTAGTTCCTAGCGGGTCCTCCTACGAGCAGTACTTC
CASSVVPSGSSYEQYF
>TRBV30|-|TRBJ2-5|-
TGTGCCTGGCGGCGGAGCGGGCCGCAAGAGACCCAGTACTTC
CAWRRSGPQETQYF
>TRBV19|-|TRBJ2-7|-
TGTGCCAGTAGTCCCGGGACAGGGGGCGTGATAGCGGGAGGGAAAGGGCAGTACTTC
CASSPGTGGVIAGGKGQYF
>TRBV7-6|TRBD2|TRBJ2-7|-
TGTGCCAGCAGCAAGGGGACTAGCGGGGGGTACGAGCAGTACTTC
CASSKGTSGGYEQYF
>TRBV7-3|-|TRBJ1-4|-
TGTGCCAGCAGCTCCCCAGGCTCTAATGAAAAACTGTTTTTT
CASSSPGSNEKLFF
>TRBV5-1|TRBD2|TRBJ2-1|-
TGCGCCAGCAGCCTCGGGACTAGTATAAATGAGCAGTTCTTC
CASSLGTSINEQFF
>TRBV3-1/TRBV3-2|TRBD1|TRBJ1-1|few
TGTGCCAGCAGCCTATTTGGACAGGGGACCACTGAAGCTTTCTTT
CASSLFGQGTTEAFF
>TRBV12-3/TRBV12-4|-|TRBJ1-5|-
TGTGCCAGCAGTTCGGGGGGGATTCGGCATTTT
CASSSGGIRHF
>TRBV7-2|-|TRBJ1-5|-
TGTGCCAGCAGCCCAGGGTTTCAGCCCCAGCATTTT
CASSPGFQPQHF
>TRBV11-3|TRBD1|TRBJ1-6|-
TGTGCCAGCAGCCCGAGGACAGGCTTTAATTCACCCCTCCACTTT
CASSPRTGFNSPLHF
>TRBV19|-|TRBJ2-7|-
TGTGCCAGTAGTACCGGAGGGGTCGGGAGCTCCTACGAGCAGTACTTC
CASSTGGVGSSYEQYF
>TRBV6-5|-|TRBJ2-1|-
TGTGCCAGCAGTAGTACAGAAATCCGGAATGAGCAGTTCTTC
CASSSTEIRNEQFF
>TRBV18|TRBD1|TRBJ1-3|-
TGTGCCAGCTCACCAAGTCAGACAGGGAGCGGAAACACCATATATTTT
CASSPSQTGSGNTIYF
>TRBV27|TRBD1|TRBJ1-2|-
TGTGCCAGCAGTTTGTTTGACAGGGGTCCGGGCGGCTACACCTTC
CASSLFDRGPGGYTF
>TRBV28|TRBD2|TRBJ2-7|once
TGTGCCAGCAGGCGAGCGGGAGAAAACTACGAGCAGTACTTC
CASRRAGENYEQYF
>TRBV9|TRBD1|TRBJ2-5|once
TGTGCCAGCAGCGTAGCGAACTACAGGGGCGAGACCCAGTACTTC
CASSVANYRGETQYF
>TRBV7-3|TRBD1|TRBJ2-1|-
TGTGCCAGCAGCTTAGGGACAGGGGAGTTCAATGAGCAGTTCTTC
CASSLGTGEFNEQFF
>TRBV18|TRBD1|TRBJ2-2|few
TGTGCCAGCTCACCGGGACAGGGATCCACCGGGGAGCTGTTTTTT
CASSPGQGSTGELFF
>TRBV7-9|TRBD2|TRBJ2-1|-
TGTGCCAGCAGCTTAGAGGGGATACTAGCGGTGAATGAGCAGTTCTTC
CASSLEGILAVNEQFF
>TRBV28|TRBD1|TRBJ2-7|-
TGTGCCAGCAATTCGGGACAGGGGGCCTACGAGCAGTACTTC
CASNSGQGAYEQYF
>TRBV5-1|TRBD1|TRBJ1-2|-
TGCGCCAGCAGCTTCAACGTTGTCGGGACAGGGGATAACTATGGCTACACCTTC
CASSFNVVGTGDNYGYTF
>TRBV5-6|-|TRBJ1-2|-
TGTGCCAGCAGCTTGGCGCTCGTTGGACTCTATGGCTACACCTTC
CASSLALVGLYGYTF
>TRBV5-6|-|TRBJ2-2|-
TGTGCCAGCAGCTTAGGGGCGGGATACACCGGGGAGCTGTTTTTT
CASSLGAGYTGELFF
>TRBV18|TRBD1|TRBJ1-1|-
TGTGCCAGCTCACCGACACAGGGGGCGCGTAACACTGAAGCTTTCTTT
CASSPTQGARNTEAFF
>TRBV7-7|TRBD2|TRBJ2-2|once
TGTGCTAGCAGCTTGTTCGGGACAAGAGGACTAGCGGGAGTCGGAACCGGGGAGCTGTTTTTT
CASSLFGTRGLAGVGTGELFF
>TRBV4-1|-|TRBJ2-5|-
TGCGCCAGCAGCCAAGTCGGGTCCCGAGAGACCCAGTACTTC
CASSQVGSRETQYF
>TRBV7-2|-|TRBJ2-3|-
TGTGCCAGCAGCTTAGCCACAGTTCGCACAGATACGCAGTATTTT
CASSLATVRTDTQYF
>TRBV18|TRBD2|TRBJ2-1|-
TGTGCCAGCTCACCGGGACTAGCGGGTCCCCATGAGCAGTTCTTC
CASSPGLAGPHEQFF
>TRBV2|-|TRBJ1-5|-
TGTGCCAGCAGTGAAGCCAGAAATAGCAATCAGCCCCAGCATTTT
CASSEARNSNQPQHF
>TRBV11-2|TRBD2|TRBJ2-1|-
TGTGCCAGCAGCCGCGGGGGACTCTACAATGAGCAGTTCTTC
CASSRGGLYNEQFF
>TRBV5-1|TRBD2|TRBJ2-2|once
TGCGCCAGCAGCCCACTGACTAGCGGCCTCACCGGGGAGCTGTTTTTT
CASSPLTSGLTGELFF
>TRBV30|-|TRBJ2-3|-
TGTGCCTGGACTCATCGGAGGGGAGGAGTAGCGGATACGCAGTATTTT
CAWTHRRGGVADTQYF
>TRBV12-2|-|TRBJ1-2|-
TGTGCAAGTCGCACCATCCCAGTTGGCTACACCTTC
CASRTIPVGYTF